The 18 T cell receptor beta chains below were found in one sample sequenced in a study of blood T cell repertoires in COVID-19. The protocol was immunoSEQ multiplex PCR, while the TCRdb copy is restricted to in-frame clones and leaves out a portion. Among 130,000 or so clones listed, roughly 83% were seen once. The specimen sequenced was peripheral blood. These receptors all stem from a woman aged 80 or over with acute or convalescent COVID-19.

The chain uses TRBV5-1 and TRBJ1-2, with D perhaps matching TRBD1 (6 bases). V gave up 0 bases and J gave up 7 bases, with 13 bases separating them. Germline values: CDR1 SGHRS, CDR2 YFSETQ. This CDR3 contains 14 residues. Here the CDR3 reads CASSLDGVGGGYTF. The CDR3 DNA reads as TGCGCCAGCAGCTTGGACGGGGTAGGGGGTGGCTACACCTTC.

The chain combines TRBV19 with TRBJ1-1; D unresolved. The CDR3 loop spans 13 amino acids. Trimming removed 6 bases from V and 0 bases from J, with 8 bases in between. Per germline, CDR1 LNHDA and CDR2 SQIVND (reference sequence). This CDR3 is CASSRTLNTEAFF. CDR3 sequence (DNA): TGTGCCAGTAGCCGCACTTTGAACACTGAAGCTTTCTTT.

This clone was seen a few times. The rearrangement joins TRBV10-2 to TRBJ1-5, with D tentatively TRBD1 (6 bases). From germline, CDR1 is WSHSY and CDR2 SAAADI. The CDR3 spans 16 residues. The germline V and J ends were trimmed by 1 base and 7 bases, with 17 bases remaining between them. CDR3 region: CASSELSQGTGQPQHF. The CDR3 DNA sequence: TGCGCCAGCAGTGAGTTATCACAGGGTACCGGGCAGCCCCAGCATTTT.

The rearrangement links TRBV5-4 to TRBJ1-1, with 7 bases fitting TRBD1. The CDR3 consists of 14 residues. Germline V gene lookup returns CDR1 SGHNT and CDR2 YYREEE (reference sequence). The ends lost 7 bases at V and 11 bases at J; junction bases unmatched: 17. Here the CDR3 DNA reads TGTGCCAGCTGGAACCGGTCACAGGGGACGAACGCTTTCTTT. Residues: CASWNRSQGTNAFF.

The chain links TRBV5-1 to TRBJ1-4; TRBD1 is a possible D gene (5 bases). V dropped 0 bases and J dropped 8 bases, with 14 bases sitting between them. Germline CDR1 is SGHRS and CDR2 is YFSETQ. This CDR3 has 15 amino acids. The CDR3 spells CASSLAYGGDEKLFF. The CDR3 DNA follows: TGCGCCAGCAGCTTGGCATACGGGGGGGACGAAAAACTGTTTTTT.

The rearrangement joins TRBV7-6 to TRBJ1-1, with 8 bases lining up with TRBD1. Trimming took 1 base from V and 12 from J; bases not matched to a gene: 7. Germline CDR1 is SGHVS and CDR2 is FNYEAQ. The CDR3 spans 13 residues. The CDR3 is CASSLGGQGESFF. The CDR3 region has the DNA TGTGCCAGCAGCTTAGGAGGACAGGGTGAGTCTTTCTTT.

V is TRBV3-1 (or the pseudogene TRBV3-2) and J is TRBJ1-6; TRBD1 matches 10 bases. CDR3 length: 19 amino acids. V lost 0 bases to trimming and J lost 2 bases; unmatched junction nucleotides: 7. CDR1 and CDR2 from the germline V gene are LGHDT and YNNKEL (reference sequence). The CDR3 region is CASSQDRGTGAAYNSPLHF. DNA of the CDR3: TGTGCCAGCAGCCAAGATCGCGGGACAGGGGCTGCCTATAATTCACCCCTCCACTTT.

The chain carries TRBV19 and TRBJ1-2; D perhaps matches TRBD1 (6 bases). There are 13 residues in the CDR3. CDR1 LNHDA and CDR2 SQIVND come from the germline V gene (reference sequence). V lost 2 bases and J 6 bases, leaving 10 bases between the germline ends. CDR3 DNA sequence: TGTGCCAGTAGTATACTCACAGGGAATGGCTACACCTTC. It yields the protein CASSILTGNGYTF.

J is TRBJ1-1 and V is TRBV2; weak D call: TRBD1 (5 bases). The CDR3 runs 11 residues. V lost 6 bases, J lost 9 bases, and 11 bases lay in between. In germline, CDR1 is SNHLY, CDR2 FYNNEI. The CDR3 region is CASRAQVKAFF. In nucleotides, the CDR3 is TGTGCCAGCAGGGCACAGGTTAAAGCTTTCTTT.

The chain combines TRBV2 with TRBJ2-7, with no clear D. Trimming left V 7 bases short and J 6 bases short, with 10 bases between. Per germline, CDR1 SNHLY and CDR2 FYNNEI. CDR3 length: 11 residues. The DNA of the CDR3 is TGTGCCAGCAAGTCCCTAGTCGAGCAGTACTTC. This sequence encodes CASKSLVEQYF.

The rearrangement uses TRBV11-2 and TRBJ1-2; D gene ambiguous. Trimming took off 1 base at V and 8 bases at J, with 17 bases between the two ends. Per germline, CDR1 SGHAT and CDR2 FQNNGV. The CDR3 has 15 amino acids. The CDR3 region has the DNA TGTGCCAGCAGCTTAGCTCAAGGGAGGTTTCGGGGCTACACCTTC. Amino acids: CASSLAQGRFRGYTF.

This clone was seen a few times. The gene calls are TRBV11-2 and TRBJ2-7; D perhaps matches TRBD1 (5 bases). The germline V gene encodes CDR1 SGHAT and CDR2 FQNNGV. The CDR3 totals 15 residues. V gave up 5 bases and J gave up 3 bases, with 17 bases separating them. The CDR3, as DNA: TGTGCCAGCAGCCGATTTGAACAGGCCGGCTACGAGCAGTACTTC. This codes for CASSRFEQAGYEQYF.

J is TRBJ2-7 and V is TRBV10-3, with D tentatively TRBD1 (6 bases). Looked up from germline, CDR1 is ENHRY and CDR2 is SYGVKD. V was cut by 4 bases and J by 1 base, with 8 bases left in between. This CDR3 comprises 13 residues. The CDR3, as DNA: TGTGCCATCAGTGCCACAGGGTCCTACGAGCAGTACTTC. As protein: CAISATGSYEQYF.

This chain joins TRBV6-5 and TRBJ2-7, with D perhaps matching TRBD2 (5 bases). V was trimmed by 7 bases and J by 3 bases, leaving 13 bases between them. Germline V gene lookup returns CDR1 MNHEY and CDR2 SVGAGI. The CDR3 is 13 amino acids. The CDR3 sequence: CASTKDSIYEQYF. The CDR3, as DNA: TGTGCCAGCACCAAGGACTCGATCTACGAGCAGTACTTC.

The J gene is TRBJ1-1, the V gene TRBV5-1, with 8 positions matching TRBD1. J gave up 6 bases and V 1 base, and 5 bases lay outside the gene matches. This CDR3 has 14 amino acids. Germline-derived CDR1 and CDR2 are SGHRS and YFSETQ. The CDR3 protein is CASSLSGGFAEAFF. The CDR3 region has the DNA TGCGCCAGCAGCTTGTCAGGGGGCTTTGCTGAAGCTTTCTTT.

This chain links TRBV29-1 with TRBJ1-5; TRBD1 matches at 9 bases. The germline V gene has CDR1 SQVTM and CDR2 ANQGSEA. CDR3 length: 13 amino acids. Losses at the gene ends were 4 bases for V and 4 bases for J; bases not matched to a gene: 2. The CDR3 DNA sequence: TGCAGCGTTGGGGACAGGGCTAATCAGCCCCAGCATTTT. Encoded protein: CSVGDRANQPQHF.

The chain combines TRBV30 with TRBJ1-3, with 11 nucleotides matching TRBD1. CDR3 length: 15 residues. V was clipped by 3 bases and J by 6 bases; unmatched bases: 7. Germline loops: CDR1 GTSNPN, CDR2 SVGIG (reference sequence). CDR3 bases: TGTGCCTGGAGCCCATGGACAGGGGGCGAAAACACCATATATTTT. Encoded protein: CAWSPWTGGENTIYF.

This chain joins TRBV6-1 and TRBJ2-2; D remains ambiguous. Trimming shortened V by 0 bases and J by 4 bases, and 9 bases separated the two germline ends. The CDR3 has 15 amino acids. Germline loops: CDR1 MNHNS, CDR2 SASEGT. The CDR3 spells CASSEALVSTGELFF. The CDR3 nucleotides are TGTGCCAGCAGTGAAGCGCTGGTCAGCACCGGGGAGCTGTTTTTT.